These 5 T cell receptor beta chains were all obtained from the same sample, sequenced in a study of T cell responses to AZD1222 COVID-19 vaccine. The data were produced by immunoSEQ multiplex PCR, yet TCRdb's version contains in-frame clones alone and is incomplete. Here the sample spans around 140,000 clones, 91% being singletons. Material: peripheral blood, obtained on day 0 of AZD1222 vaccination. These receptor sequences come from an adult in good health.

The chain joins TRBV21-1 to TRBJ2-7; TRBD2 reflects the table's D call only, with no check against the DNA. TRBV21-1 is termed a pseudogene. The CDR3 contains 14 residues. CDR3 DNA sequence: TGTGCCAGCAGCAAAGGAGGGGGGGTCCACGAGCAGTACTTC. Its translation is CASSKGGGVHEQYF.

The V and J genes are TRBV7-9 and TRBJ2-3, with D perhaps TRBD1 or TRBD2 (5 bases each). From germline, CDR1 is SEHNR and CDR2 FQNEAQ (reference sequence). The CDR3 has 14 residues. V was pared by 9 bases and J by 3 bases, with 16 bases between. The CDR3 sequence: CASKRDGKTDTQYF. The CDR3 DNA follows: TGTGCCAGTAAGAGGGACGGAAAGACAGATACGCAGTATTTT.

The V call is TRBV5-1, the J call TRBJ2-1; tentative D call: TRBD2 (6 bases). Per the germline V gene, CDR1 is SGHRS and CDR2 is YFSETQ. V was shortened by 4 bases and J by 0 bases, with 14 bases between the two germline ends. The CDR3 length is 16 residues. CDR3 DNA sequence: TGCGCCAGCAGCGTGGGACTGTTTAGCTCCTACAATGAGCAGTTCTTC. This codes for CASSVGLFSSYNEQFF.

J is TRBJ2-5 and V is TRBV5-5, with D uncertain. CDR1 SGHKS and CDR2 YYEKEE come from the germline V gene (reference sequence). V lost 3 bases, J lost 5 bases, and 5 bases lay in between. The CDR3 length is 11 residues. The CDR3 reads CASSSRETQYF. In DNA, the CDR3 is TGTGCCAGCAGCTCGAGGGAGACCCAGTACTTC.

This chain links TRBV9 with TRBJ2-3, with unresolved D. This CDR3 contains 11 residues. V was shortened by 0 bases and J by 4 bases, with 0 bases between the two germline ends. Germline V gene data show CDR1 as SGDLS and CDR2 as YYNGEE. CDR3: CASSVADTQYF. CDR3 bases: TGTGCCAGCAGCGTAGCAGATACGCAGTATTTT.